Below, 18 T cell receptor beta chains from the same sample are listed, as sequenced in a study of control samples from healthy donors and cancer patients. Data came from immunoSEQ multiplex PCR; TCRdb stores just in-frame clones and leaves some out. The data contain about 160,000 clones, approximately 94% of them singletons. Sequenced material: blood. These receptors were taken from a woman between 35 and 50 years old in good health.

This chain links TRBV18 with TRBJ1-2; weak D call: TRBD1 (5 bases). Deletions cut 4 bases from V and 7 bases from J, with 19 bases between. The germline CDR1 and CDR2 sequences are KGHSH and LQKENI. This CDR3 is 15 amino acids long. Here the CDR3 reads CASSQGTAYNVGYTF. As DNA, the CDR3 is TGTGCCAGCTCACAAGGGACGGCGTATAATGTTGGCTACACCTTC.

The rearrangement uses TRBV30 and TRBJ2-3, with 7 bases matching TRBD2. J lost 5 bases, V lost 0 bases, and 5 bases had no gene match. The germline V gene has CDR1 GTSNPN and CDR2 SVGIG (reference sequence). The CDR3 spans 14 residues. The CDR3 protein is CAWSVAGVGDTQYF. The CDR3 DNA reads as TGTGCCTGGAGTGTTGCGGGAGTTGGAGATACGCAGTATTTT.

This clone occurred a few times. The chain recombines TRBV15 with TRBJ2-2, with 7 bases matching TRBD1. The CDR3 covers 15 residues. CDR1 and CDR2 (germline): LNHNV, YYDKDF (reference sequence). V dropped 6 bases and J dropped 7; count of bases not matched to a gene: 11. DNA for the CDR3: TGTGCCACCAGAAACCTCCACAGGGGAATCGGGGAGCTGTTTTTT. Residues: CATRNLHRGIGELFF.

The gene calls are TRBV30 and TRBJ1-3; D gene ambiguous. Between the trimmed V and J ends, which lost 0 bases and 0 bases, there was a span of 12 bases. The CDR3 loop spans 16 amino acids. Germline V lookup: CDR1 GTSNPN, CDR2 SVGIG (reference sequence). The CDR3 region has the DNA TGTGCCTGGAGTGTACTGGACGCTTACTCTGGAAACACCATATATTTT. This gives the protein CAWSVLDAYSGNTIYF.

The chain is built from TRBV10-2 and TRBJ1-2; no definite D call. The length of the CDR3 is 12 residues. The germline V gene encodes CDR1 WSHSY and CDR2 SAAADI. V was trimmed by 8 bases and J by 2 bases, leaving 9 bases between them. The CDR3 DNA follows: TGCGCCAGCGGTAGGACGAACTATGGCTACACCTTC. Amino acid sequence: CASGRTNYGYTF.

This chain uses TRBV10-3 with TRBJ1-5; D unclear. V dropped 7 bases and J dropped 1 base, with 11 bases sitting between them. Per germline, CDR1 ENHRY and CDR2 SYGVKD. There are 14 residues in the CDR3. The CDR3, as DNA: TGTGCCATCAAGGAGGATTTAAGCAATCAGCCCCAGCATTTT. The encoded protein is CAIKEDLSNQPQHF.

The rearrangement uses TRBV7-2 and TRBJ2-7; 11 bases map to TRBD2. CDR3 length equals 17 residues. Germline CDR1 and CDR2: SGHTA and FQGNSA. The V segment lost 5 bases and the J segment 3 bases; nucleotides outside the gene matches: 12. The CDR3 DNA is TGTGCCAGCAGCACACCGACCGGGACTAGCGGCAGCTACGAGCAGTACTTC. Translating gives CASSTPTGTSGSYEQYF.

The CDR3 nucleotides read TGTGCCAGCAGTTACTTAGCGGGGTACACCGGGGAGCTGTTTTTT. This translates into CASSYLAGYTGELFF. This chain links TRBV6-2 or TRBV6-3 with TRBJ2-2; 8 bases are shared with TRBD2. The CDR3 sequence is 15 residues long. Germline trimming cut 1 base from V and 3 bases from J; bases unmatched to any gene: 1. Looked up from germline, CDR1 is MNHEY and CDR2 is SVGEGT.

The chain has TRBV30 and TRBJ1-1; 7 nucleotides match TRBD1. Germline CDR1 and CDR2: GTSNPN and SVGIG (reference sequence). The CDR3 is 13 amino acids. V was clipped by 1 base and J by 5 bases; unmatched bases: 4. CDR3 in DNA: TGTGCCTGGAGTGAAGGGGGCTGGACTGAAGCTTTCTTT. Protein sequence: CAWSEGGWTEAFF.

V gene TRBV6-5 combines with J gene TRBJ1-2; D remains ambiguous. CDR3 size: 15 residues. Germline V gene data show CDR1 as MNHEY and CDR2 as SVGAGI. Trimming removed 0 bases from V and 1 base from J, with 9 bases in between. DNA of the CDR3: TGTGCCAGCAGTTACTCTATCGGACTTAACTATGGCTACACCTTC. Protein sequence: CASSYSIGLNYGYTF.

The rearrangement uses TRBV12-3 or TRBV12-4 and TRBJ1-1, with D maybe TRBD1 (6 bases). The CDR3 length is 12 residues. V was shortened by 7 bases and J by 3 bases, with 9 bases between the two germline ends. The CDR3 sequence: CASNTGYTEAFF. For the CDR3, the DNA is TGTGCCAGCAATACAGGGTACACTGAAGCTTTCTTT.

This sequence joins TRBV7-9 and TRBJ1-4; weak D call: TRBD1 (6 bases). With 3 bases removed from V and 2 bases from J, the gap between germline ends came to 16 bases. Germline CDR1 and CDR2: SEHNR and FQNEAQ (reference sequence). The CDR3 consists of 17 residues. The CDR3 DNA reads as TGTGCCAGCAGCTTCCTTCCGACAGGACGCACTAATGAAAAACTGTTTTTT. Translating gives CASSFLPTGRTNEKLFF.

The chain couples TRBV7-2 to TRBJ2-3; a possible D gene is TRBD2 (7 bases). CDR3 length: 15 amino acids. The germline CDR1 and CDR2 sequences are SGHTA and FQGNSA. V gave up 4 bases and J gave up 0 bases, with 11 bases separating them. The CDR3 protein is CASSSGGPSTDTQYF. For the CDR3, the DNA is TGTGCCAGCAGCTCCGGGGGGCCGAGCACAGATACGCAGTATTTT.

The genes are TRBV6-1 and TRBJ1-6, with 10 bases aligning to TRBD1. J lost 7 bases, V lost 2 bases, and 5 bases had no gene match. Per the germline V gene, CDR1 is MNHNS and CDR2 is SASEGT. This CDR3 is built from 16 residues. The CDR3 DNA follows: TGTGCCAGCAGTGAAACCCCGGGACAGGGGAATTCACCCCTCCACTTT. Translating it yields CASSETPGQGNSPLHF.

The J gene is TRBJ1-6, the V gene TRBV10-3; D is ambiguous. The CDR3 contains 13 residues. Germline V gene lookup returns CDR1 ENHRY and CDR2 SYGVKD. Trimming removed 7 bases from V and 0 bases from J, with 4 bases in between. CDR3 nucleotides: TGTGCCATCAAGAGCTCCTATAATTCACCCCTCCACTTT. It yields the protein CAIKSSYNSPLHF.

To note about this clone: Different DNA sequences within this sample yield the same CDR3. J is TRBJ1-2 and V is TRBV18, with no clear D. Per germline, CDR1 KGHSH and CDR2 LQKENI. V was clipped by 4 bases and J by 2 bases, with 14 bases between them. This CDR3 has 15 residues. CDR3 in amino acids: CASSRSLDENYGYTF. CDR3 nucleotides: TGTGCCAGCTCACGGAGTCTCGATGAGAACTATGGCTACACCTTC.

The V gene is TRBV4-2, the J gene TRBJ1-2; no firm D call. V lost 0 bases and J lost 4, with 6 bases in between. The CDR3 sequence is 13 residues long. The V gene's germline CDR1 is LGHNA and CDR2 YNFKEQ. Written as DNA, the CDR3 is TGTGCCAGCAGCCAAGATCGAGGCTATGGCTACACCTTC. It encodes CASSQDRGYGYTF.

V is TRBV9 and J is TRBJ2-5; D tentatively reads TRBD1 or TRBD2 (5 bases each). Looked up from germline, CDR1 is SGDLS and CDR2 is YYNGEE. CDR3 length equals 16 residues. Trimming left V 5 bases short and J 4 bases short, with 21 bases between. The CDR3 sequence is CASSPYDQGGRETQYF. The CDR3, as DNA: TGTGCCAGCAGTCCATATGATCAGGGCGGGCGAGAGACCCAGTACTTC.